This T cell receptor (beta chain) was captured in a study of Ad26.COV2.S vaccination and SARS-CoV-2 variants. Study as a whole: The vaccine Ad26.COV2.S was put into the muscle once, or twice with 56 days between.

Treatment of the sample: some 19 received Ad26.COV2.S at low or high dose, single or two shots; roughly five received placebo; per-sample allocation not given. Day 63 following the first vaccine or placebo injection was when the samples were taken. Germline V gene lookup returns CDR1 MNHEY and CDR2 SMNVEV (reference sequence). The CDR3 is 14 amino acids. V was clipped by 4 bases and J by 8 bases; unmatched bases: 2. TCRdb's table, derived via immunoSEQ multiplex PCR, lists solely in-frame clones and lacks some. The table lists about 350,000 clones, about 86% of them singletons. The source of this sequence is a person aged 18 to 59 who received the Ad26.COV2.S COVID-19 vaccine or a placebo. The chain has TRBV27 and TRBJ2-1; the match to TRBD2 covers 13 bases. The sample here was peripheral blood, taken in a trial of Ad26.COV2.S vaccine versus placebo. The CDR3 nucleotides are TGTGCCAGCAGTTGGACTAGCGGGAGCCATGAGCAGTTCTTC. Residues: CASSWTSGSHEQFF.